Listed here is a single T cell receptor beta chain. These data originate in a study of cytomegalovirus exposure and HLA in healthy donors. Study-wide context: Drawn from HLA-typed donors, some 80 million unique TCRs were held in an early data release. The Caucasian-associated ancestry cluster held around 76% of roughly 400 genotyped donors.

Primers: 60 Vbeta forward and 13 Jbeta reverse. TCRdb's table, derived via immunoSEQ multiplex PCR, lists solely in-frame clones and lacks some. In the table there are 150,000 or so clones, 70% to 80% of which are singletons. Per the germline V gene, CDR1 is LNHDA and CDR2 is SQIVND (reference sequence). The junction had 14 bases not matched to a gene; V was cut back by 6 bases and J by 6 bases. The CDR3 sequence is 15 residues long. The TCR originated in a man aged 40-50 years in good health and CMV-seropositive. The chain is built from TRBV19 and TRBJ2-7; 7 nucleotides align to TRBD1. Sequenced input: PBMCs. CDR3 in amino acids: CASSPDRVFRREQYF. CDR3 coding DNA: TGTGCCAGTAGCCCCGACAGGGTGTTTCGACGCGAGCAGTACTTC.